Each of the 22 T cell receptor beta chains below was sequenced from the same sample in a study of cytomegalovirus exposure and HLA in healthy donors. This PCR relied on a set of 60 Vbeta primers and 13 Jbeta primers. TCRdb's table, derived via immunoSEQ multiplex PCR, lists solely in-frame clones and lacks some. The sample lists under 85,000 clones; under 85% were seen once. The sample consisted of PBMCs. The receptor set was obtained from a woman in her forties in good health and CMV-seropositive.

The CDR3 loop is CASSPGLAGGLNNEQFF. In DNA, the CDR3 is TGCGCCAGCAGCCCCGGACTAGCGGGAGGGTTGAACAATGAGCAGTTCTTC. This chain connects TRBV5-1 to TRBJ2-1; 15 nucleotides match TRBD2. The CDR3 contains 17 residues. Germline CDR1 SGHRS, CDR2 YFSETQ. V trimming: 4 bases; J trimming: 5 bases; junction bases outside the gene matches: 7.

The CDR3 coding sequence is TGTGCCAGCAGCCGACTCGAGGACAGGGAACTGCAAGGCTACACCTTC. It is translated as CASSRLEDRELQGYTF. V is TRBV7-7 and J is TRBJ1-2, with 8 bases identical to TRBD1. The V segment lost 5 bases and the J segment 8 bases; nucleotides outside the gene matches: 16. This CDR3 is 16 amino acids long. In germline, CDR1 is SSHAT, CDR2 FNYEAQ (reference sequence).

V and J are TRBV6-5 and TRBJ1-1; possible D gene TRBD1, 6 bases. Germline V CDR1 and CDR2: MNHEY, SVGAGI. There are 14 residues in the CDR3. The V end lost 2 bases, the J end lost 6 bases, and 13 bases lay between the germline ends. The CDR3 loop reads CASSYDRIYSEAFF. CDR3 bases: TGTGCCAGCAGTTACGACAGGATATACTCTGAAGCTTTCTTT.

V usage is TRBV18 and J usage is TRBJ2-5, with a possible D match to TRBD1 (6 bases). With 5 bases removed from V and 1 base from J, the gap between germline ends came to 11 bases. Germline V gives CDR1 KGHSH, CDR2 LQKENI. This CDR3 spans 14 amino acids. The CDR3 coding sequence is TGTGCCAGCTCAAACGTCAGGGGCCAAGAGACCCAGTACTTC. This gives the protein CASSNVRGQETQYF.

The chain carries TRBV5-1 and TRBJ2-5; perhaps TRBD1 as D (5 bases). CDR3 length: 15 residues. V was cut by 3 bases and J by 2 bases, with 14 bases left in between. Germline CDR1 SGHRS, CDR2 YFSETQ. The CDR3 loop is CASSSQGEEQETQYF. Here the CDR3 DNA reads TGCGCCAGCAGCTCCCAGGGCGAGGAACAAGAGACCCAGTACTTC. Full variable domain (rest looked up from reference TRBV5-1 and TRBJ2-5): KAGVTQTPRYLIKTRGQQVTLSCSPISGHRSVSWYQQTPGQGLQFLFEYFSETQRNKGNFPGRFSGRQFSNSRSEMNVSTLELGDSALYLCASSSQGEEQETQYFGPGTRLLVL.

The CDR3, as DNA: TGTGCCAGCAGCTTAGCACAGGGATCAGAATACGAGCAGTACTTC. Its protein is CASSLAQGSEYEQYF. This chain connects TRBV7-9 to TRBJ2-7; possible D gene TRBD1, 6 bases. Trimming cost V 0 bases and J 4 bases, with 13 bases left between them. Germline V CDR1 and CDR2: SEHNR, FQNEAQ (reference sequence). The CDR3 is 15 residues long.

The chain couples TRBV29-1 to TRBJ1-2; TRBD1 matches 7 bases. V shed 6 bases and J 2 bases; nucleotides not matched to a gene: 9. The CDR3 consists of 14 residues. Looked up from germline, CDR1 is SQVTM and CDR2 is ANQGSEA. The chain's CDR3 is CSVAGTERNYGYTF. As DNA, the CDR3 is TGCAGCGTCGCGGGGACAGAGAGGAACTATGGCTACACCTTC. The whole variable domain, filled in from reference TRBV29-1 and TRBJ1-2, reads SAVISQKPSRDICQRGTSLTIQCQVDSQVTMMFWYRQQPGQSLTLIATANQGSEATYESGFVIDKFPISRPNLTFSTLTVSNMSPEDSSIYLCSVAGTERNYGYTFGSGTRLTVV.

J is TRBJ2-3 and V is TRBV6-1, with 8 bases lining up with TRBD2. The CDR3 extends over 18 amino acids. Germline values: CDR1 MNHNS, CDR2 SASEGT. V lost 1 base and J lost 3; bases outside the gene matches: 12. The CDR3 region has the DNA TGTGCCAGCAGTGAAGAGAGTGCTGAGCGGGGGAAGACAGATACGCAGTATTTT. Its protein product is CASSEESAERGKTDTQYF.

As to this clone: Relative to the germline gene, one junction end is altered; a read error may explain this. The rearrangement joins TRBV6-4 to TRBJ2-1; no reliable D call. The CDR3 extends over 15 amino acids. Germline assignment: CDR1 MRHNA and CDR2 SNTAGT. The CDR3 DNA reads TGTGCCAGCAGTCCATATCCCAACCCAAGATCCCTATTGATCTTC. Its protein is CASSPYPNPRSLLIF.

The genes are TRBV27 and TRBJ1-6, with D maybe TRBD1 (5 bases). With 2 bases removed from V and 9 bases from J, the gap between germline ends came to 14 bases. The CDR3 consists of 15 residues. Germline CDR1 MNHEY, CDR2 SMNVEV (reference sequence). The CDR3 coding sequence is TGTGCCAGCAGTTTAAGGGGTAACACGGTTTCACCCCTCCACTTT. It translates to CASSLRGNTVSPLHF.

The V call is TRBV28, the J call TRBJ2-2; D is perhaps TRBD1 (6 bases). Germline CDR1 is MDHEN and CDR2 is SYDVKM. The germline V and J ends were trimmed by 3 bases and 2 bases, with 10 bases remaining between them. This CDR3 comprises 15 residues. This CDR3 reads CASSFLQGNTGELFF. For the CDR3, the DNA is TGTGCCAGCAGTTTTTTACAGGGTAACACCGGGGAGCTGTTTTTT. Full variable domain (remainder filled in from reference TRBV28 and TRBJ2-2): DVKVTQSSRYLVKRTGEKVFLECVQDMDHENMFWYRQDPGLGLRLIYFSYDVKMKEKGDIPEGYSVSREKKERFSLILESASTNQTSMYLCASSFLQGNTGELFFGEGSRLTVL.

The rearrangement links TRBV6-4 to TRBJ1-1, with D possibly matching TRBD1 (6 bases). CDR3 length: 13 residues. Germline assignment: CDR1 MRHNA and CDR2 SNTAGT. Trimming shortened V by 0 bases and J by 11 bases, and 13 bases separated the two germline ends. CDR3 sequence: CASSDSGRGKAFF. The CDR3 coding sequence is TGTGCCAGCAGTGACTCGGGCAGGGGAAAGGCTTTCTTT.

This chain joins TRBV11-1 and TRBJ2-1, with TRBD2 matching 7 bases. The ends lost 5 bases at V and 0 bases at J; junction bases unmatched: 4. Per the germline V gene, CDR1 is SGHAT and CDR2 is FQDESV (reference sequence). This CDR3 has 15 amino acids. The CDR3: CASSPSGSSYNEQFF. CDR3 DNA: TGTGCCAGCAGCCCTAGCGGAAGCTCCTACAATGAGCAGTTCTTC.

DNA of the CDR3: TGTGCCTGGGACCGGGACAGGGGGTATGCCGGGGAGCTGTTTTTT. Residues: CAWDRDRGYAGELFF. This chain uses TRBV30 with TRBJ2-2; 11 nucleotides line up with TRBD1. The ends lost 5 bases at V and 6 bases at J; junction bases unmatched: 8. The CDR3 length is 15 residues. The germline V gene has CDR1 GTSNPN and CDR2 SVGIG (reference sequence). The complete variable domain, with remaining parts taken from reference TRBV30 and TRBJ2-2, reads SQTIHQWPATLVQPVGSPLSLECTVEGTSNPNLYWYRQAAGRGLQLLFYSVGIGQISSEVPQNLSASRPQDRQFILSSKKLLLSDSGFYLCAWDRDRGYAGELFFGEGSRLTVL.

This clone was counted once. The chain carries TRBV15 and TRBJ2-1, with TRBD2 as a possible D gene (6 bases). V lost 5 bases, J lost 10 bases, and 12 bases lay in between. The length of the CDR3 is 12 residues. Per the germline V gene, CDR1 is LNHNV and CDR2 is YYDKDF (reference sequence). The CDR3 sequence is CATSGSGREQFF. CDR3 nucleotides: TGTGCCACCAGCGGAAGTGGGAGGGAGCAGTTCTTC.

The chain has TRBV5-5 and TRBJ1-1, with 7 bases identical to TRBD1. Per the germline V gene, CDR1 is SGHKS and CDR2 is YYEKEE (reference sequence). V shed 4 bases and J 7 bases; nucleotides not matched to a gene: 10. This CDR3 has 14 residues. CDR3 nucleotide sequence: TGTGCCAGCAGCCCCCCTCCGGGACAGATTGAAGCTTTCTTT. Its translation is CASSPPPGQIEAFF.

The rearrangement links TRBV29-1 to TRBJ2-1, with TRBD2 identical over 7 bases. The CDR3 contains 14 residues. The V gene's germline CDR1 is SQVTM and CDR2 ANQGSEA. V lost 7 bases to trimming and J lost 0 bases; unmatched junction nucleotides: 6. The CDR3 nucleotides are TGCAGCGAGGAGCGGGAAAACTCCTACAATGAGCAGTTCTTC. This encodes CSEERENSYNEQFF.

The chain combines TRBV5-4 with TRBJ2-5; no reliable D call. The CDR3 consists of 13 residues. Deletions cut 0 bases from V and 3 bases from J, with 6 bases between. CDR1 and CDR2 from the germline V gene are SGHNT and YYREEE (reference sequence). The CDR3 sequence: CASSLVSEETQYF. For the CDR3, the DNA is TGTGCCAGCAGCTTGGTGTCGGAAGAGACCCAGTACTTC.

The chain carries TRBV27 and TRBJ2-5, with TRBD1 identical over 8 bases. The junction had 3 bases not matched to a gene; V was cut back by 1 base and J by 5 bases. The CDR3 contains 14 residues. Germline lookup yields CDR1 MNHEY and CDR2 SMNVEV (reference sequence). CDR3 DNA sequence: TGTGCCAGCAGTTTATTGGGGGACAGGGAGACCCAGTACTTC. Translating gives CASSLLGDRETQYF.

The chain combines TRBV6-6 with TRBJ1-4; D not certain. The germline V and J ends were trimmed by 6 bases and 5 bases, with 16 bases remaining between them. The CDR3 contains 15 residues. Germline V lookup: CDR1 MNHNY, CDR2 SVGAGI (reference sequence). This chain's CDR3 is CASSLGSGKNEKLFF. The CDR3 nucleotides are TGTGCCAGCAGCTTGGGAAGCGGCAAGAATGAAAAACTGTTTTTT.

This chain connects TRBV4-1 to TRBJ2-3, with D possibly TRBD1 on 5 matching bases. The CDR3 contains 13 residues. V was trimmed by 2 bases and J by 3 bases, leaving 6 bases between them. Germline V gene data show CDR1 as MGHRA and CDR2 as YSYEKL. The CDR3 coding sequence is TGCGCCAGCAGCCAAAGACAGACAGATACGCAGTATTTT. It is translated as CASSQRQTDTQYF.

The count of this clone is one. This chain joins TRBV6-1 and TRBJ1-5; possible D gene TRBD1, 6 bases. V was shortened by 3 bases and J by 0 bases, with 12 bases between the two germline ends. Per germline, CDR1 MNHNS and CDR2 SASEGT. The CDR3 runs to 16 residues. CDR3 residues: CASSDPDSYSNQPQHF. The CDR3 bases are TGTGCCAGCAGTGACCCGGACAGTTATAGCAATCAGCCCCAGCATTTT.